Shown below are 10 T cell receptor beta chains from a single sample sequenced in a study of cytomegalovirus exposure and HLA in healthy donors. With 60 Vbeta and 13 Jbeta primers, the PCR was carried out. The method was immunoSEQ multiplex PCR; TCRdb's version includes in-frame clones alone and lacks a portion of them. The table lists around 99,000 clones, more than 65% of them singletons, with approximately 4.2% in the top ten. Sequencing was carried out using PBMCs. These receptors were obtained from a male donor in good health and CMV-seronegative.

This chain connects TRBV4-2 to TRBJ2-7; 8 bases are shared with TRBD2. Looked up from germline, CDR1 is LGHNA and CDR2 is YNFKEQ. This CDR3 is built from 15 residues. The junction had 8 bases not matched to a gene; V was cut back by 3 bases and J by 4 bases. The CDR3 protein is CASSQPGLEEYEQYF. The CDR3 nucleotides are TGTGCCAGCAGCCAGCCGGGACTAGAGGAGTACGAGCAGTACTTC.

The chain recombines TRBV2 with TRBJ1-5; perhaps TRBD1 as D (6 bases). CDR1 SNHLY and CDR2 FYNNEI come from the germline V gene. The CDR3 extends over 14 amino acids. V lost 5 bases, J lost 5 bases, and 13 bases lay in between. The CDR3 loop is CASSRTGYDQPQHF. CDR3 DNA sequence: TGTGCCAGCAGTCGAACAGGGTATGATCAGCCCCAGCATTTT.

This clone has only a few counts. This chain joins TRBV11-2 and TRBJ1-1, with D possibly TRBD1 on 6 matching bases. Germline V lookup: CDR1 SGHAT, CDR2 FQNNGV. The CDR3 totals 15 residues. The V gene lost 6 bases and the J gene lost 1 base, with 15 bases spanning the gap. CDR3 sequence reads: CASRPLRGTNTEAFF. CDR3 nucleotide sequence: TGTGCCAGCAGGCCGCTGAGGGGGACGAACACTGAAGCTTTCTTT.

This sequence joins TRBV7-8 and TRBJ1-1, with D perhaps TRBD1 (5 bases). V lost 4 bases to trimming and J lost 2 bases, with 8 bases between them. Germline V lookup: CDR1 SGHVS, CDR2 FQNEAQ. The CDR3 runs 13 residues. CDR3 sequence: CASSSGQNTEAFF. The CDR3 nucleotides read TGTGCCAGCAGCTCCGGACAAAACACTGAAGCTTTCTTT.

Regarding this clone: The junction departs from germline at one end; a sequencing error may be responsible. The chain carries TRBV6-1 and TRBJ2-5, with TRBD1 matching 7 bases. This CDR3 comprises 14 residues. Germline lookup yields CDR1 MNHNS and CDR2 SASEGT. The CDR3 bases are TGTGCCAGCACCACAGGGGTACAACAAGATACCCAGTACTTC. Residues: CASTTGVQQDTQYF.

The chain combines TRBV21-1 with TRBJ2-7; TRBD2 reflects the table's D call only, with no check against the DNA. TRBV21-1 is shown as a pseudogene. This CDR3 spans 20 amino acids. The CDR3 is CASSKEWGLAGETSSYEQYF. For the CDR3, the DNA is TGTGCCAGCAGCAAAGAATGGGGACTAGCGGGCGAGACGAGCTCCTACGAGCAGTACTTC.

This rearrangement joins TRBV6-4 to TRBJ2-1, with 9 nucleotides matching TRBD1. The J segment lost 7 bases and the V segment lost 5 bases, leaving 6 bases of the junction unmatched. There are 14 residues in the CDR3. The germline V gene encodes CDR1 MRHNA and CDR2 SNTAGT. The CDR3 coding sequence is TGTGCCAGCAGTCCCGGGACAGGGTCAAATGAGCAGTTCTTC. Translation gives CASSPGTGSNEQFF.

The V and J genes are TRBV12-5 and TRBJ2-1, with 8 bases lining up with TRBD2. The germline CDR1 and CDR2 sequences are LGHNT and FRNRAP. This CDR3 is built from 19 residues. Trimming at V came to 0 bases and at J to 5 bases, leaving 15 bases not matched to a gene. The DNA for the CDR3 is TGTGCTAGTGGTTTGGTAGCCCGCCGAGAAGCGGGAGTTAACAATGAGCAGTTCTTC. This sequence encodes CASGLVARREAGVNNEQFF.

The J gene is TRBJ2-7, the V gene TRBV28; TRBD2 is a possible D gene (6 bases). With 1 base removed from V and 3 bases from J, the gap between germline ends came to 10 bases. The length of the CDR3 is 14 residues. Germline CDR1 and CDR2: MDHEN and SYDVKM. CDR3 bases: TGTGCCAGCAGTTTATTCGGGAGAGACTACGAGCAGTACTTC. Translated: CASSLFGRDYEQYF.

This clone was counted only a few times. The chain uses TRBV6-4 and TRBJ2-2; 8 nucleotides align to TRBD2. The CDR3 totals 14 residues. Trimming took 3 bases from V and 5 from J; bases not matched to a gene: 2. Germline V lookup: CDR1 MRHNA, CDR2 SNTAGT. The CDR3 loop reads CASSEREETGELFF. The CDR3 DNA sequence: TGTGCCAGCAGTGAGCGGGAGGAAACCGGGGAGCTGTTTTTT.